A selection of T cell receptor beta chains follows, all from one sample in a study of shared clonotypes between healthy human individuals. TCRdb's copy holds only in-frame clones and misses some; the assay was immunoSEQ multiplex PCR. The repertoire holds about 520,000 clones, with over 70% as singletons. Sequencing input: PBMCs. The receptors originated from a woman aged 40 to 50 in good health. Some clones in this sample may be carry-over from other donors' samples. The CDR3 runs from the conserved cysteine through the conserved F or W. D genes are given only for firm matches. The size of a clone is reported for some rows only, either as once, few or many, or as a class for expanded clones.

length	J	D	V	size	CDR3	DNA
15	TRBJ2-7	-	TRBV10-1	many	CASSESGGKSYEQYF	TGCGCCAGCAGTGAGTCAGGCGGGAAATCCTACGAGCAGTACTTC
13	TRBJ2-5	-	TRBV29-1	-	CSVVPHQGETQYF	TGCAGCGTTGTCCCCCACCAGGGGGAGACCCAGTACTTC
17	TRBJ2-7	TRBD1	TRBV27	-	CASSPRSRDRDFYEQYF	TGTGCCAGCAGTCCCCGTAGTAGGGACAGGGACTTTTACGAGCAGTACTTC
17	TRBJ2-7	TRBD2	TRBV11-2	-	CASSRIASGGSSYEQYF	TGTGCCAGCAGCCGGATAGCTTCCGGGGGGAGCTCCTACGAGCAGTACTTC
15	TRBJ2-1	-	TRBV5-1	-	CASSAQQGSYNEQFF	TGCGCCAGCAGCGCGCAACAGGGTTCCTACAATGAGCAGTTCTTC
14	TRBJ2-7	TRBD1	TRBV6-5	-	CASSPGQGDREQYF	TGTGCCAGCAGTCCAGGACAGGGGGACCGCGAGCAGTACTTC
15	TRBJ2-7	-	TRBV28	-	CASSVPRQARYEQYF	TGTGCCAGCAGCGTCCCACGACAGGCGAGATACGAGCAGTACTTC
15	TRBJ2-7	TRBD2	TRBV28	-	CASRAPSGRWYEQYF	TGTGCCAGCAGGGCTCCTAGCGGGAGGTGGTACGAGCAGTACTTC
12	TRBJ1-1	TRBD1	TRBV30	-	CAWSVRPGGAFF	TGTGCCTGGAGTGTACGGCCAGGGGGTGCTTTCTTT
13	TRBJ1-5	-	TRBV30	-	CAWSGGGNQPQHF	TGTGCCTGGAGTGGGGGCGGCAATCAGCCCCAGCATTTT
16	TRBJ1-5	-	TRBV7-8	-	CASSPIVGYSNQPQHF	TGTGCCAGCAGCCCCATCGTAGGTTATAGCAATCAGCCCCAGCATTTT
15	TRBJ1-5	-	TRBV19	-	CASSIEHLQNQPQHF	TGTGCCAGTAGTATAGAACACCTCCAAAATCAGCCCCAGCATTTT
15	TRBJ2-7	-	TRBV19	-	CASSIEGTASYEQYF	TGTGCCAGTAGTATAGAAGGGACTGCCTCCTACGAGCAGTACTTC
13	TRBJ2-1	-	TRBV30	-	CAWSHKAVDEQFF	TGTGCCTGGAGCCATAAGGCGGTCGATGAGCAGTTCTTC
15	TRBJ2-5	-	TRBV21-1	-	CASNTRPGWQETQYF	TGTGCCAGCAACACCCGGCCGGGATGGCAAGAGACCCAGTACTTC
15	TRBJ2-5	TRBD2	TRBV11-3	once	CASSPGREEKETQYF	TGTGCCAGCAGCCCCGGGCGGGAGGAGAAGGAGACCCAGTACTTC
14	TRBJ2-1	TRBD2	TRBV7-6	-	CASATSGSYNEQFF	TGTGCCAGCGCCACTAGCGGGTCCTACAATGAGCAGTTCTTC
15	TRBJ2-7	-	TRBV5-6	-	CASSLGNGDTYEQYF	TGTGCCAGCAGCTTGGGGAATGGGGATACTTACGAGCAGTACTTC
15	TRBJ1-1	-	TRBV2	few	CASSEQGTANTEAFF	TGTGCCAGCAGTGAACAGGGCACGGCGAACACTGAAGCTTTCTTT
17	TRBJ1-1	-	TRBV11-1	-	CASSPISGSYMNTEAFF	TGTGCCAGCAGCCCCATTAGTGGCAGCTATATGAACACTGAAGCTTTCTTT
16	TRBJ2-3	-	TRBV4-3	-	CASSQSLDTSTDTQYF	TGCGCCAGCAGCCAGTCACTGGATACTAGCACAGATACGCAGTATTTT
13	TRBJ2-2	-	TRBV9	-	CASSPQGIGELFF	TGTGCCAGCAGCCCGCAGGGGATCGGGGAGCTGTTTTTT
14	TRBJ1-1	-	TRBV10-3	-	CAISPGGLGTEAFF	TGTGCCATCAGCCCCGGAGGGTTGGGCACTGAAGCTTTCTTT
15	TRBJ2-3	TRBD2	TRBV4-1	-	CASSQLAGGVDTQYF	TGCGCCAGCAGCCAACTAGCGGGAGGGGTAGATACGCAGTATTTT
16	TRBJ2-7	-	TRBV7-9	-	CASSTITDREAYEQYF	TGTGCCAGCAGCACTATAACAGACAGGGAGGCCTACGAGCAGTACTTC
12	TRBJ1-1	-	TRBV15	-	CATSRDRGEAFF	TGTGCCACCAGCAGAGATAGGGGTGAAGCTTTCTTT
15	TRBJ1-3	-	TRBV7-8	few	CASSRGWGSGNTIYF	TGTGCCAGCAGCCGGGGTTGGGGCTCTGGAAACACCATATATTTT
14	TRBJ2-7	TRBD1	TRBV7-9	-	CASSKPGQGYEQYF	TGTGCCAGCAGCAAGCCGGGACAGGGCTACGAGCAGTACTTC
12	TRBJ2-1	-	TRBV13	-	CASSPTGTEQFF	TGTGCCAGCAGCCCAACCGGGACTGAGCAGTTCTTC
15	TRBJ2-2	-	TRBV5-4	-	CASSLGDLYTGELFF	TGTGCCAGCAGCTTGGGGGACTTGTACACCGGGGAGCTGTTTTTT
13	TRBJ1-2	-	TRBV27	once	CASSFNRNYGYTF	TGTGCCAGCAGTTTTAACAGAAACTATGGCTACACCTTC
13	TRBJ2-7	TRBD1	TRBV5-1	-	CASSHQGAYEQYF	TGCGCCAGCAGCCATCAGGGGGCCTACGAGCAGTACTTC
15	TRBJ1-2	TRBD1	TRBV4-1	-	CASSQDWKGAHGYTF	TGCGCCAGCAGCCAAGATTGGAAGGGGGCCCATGGCTACACCTTC
15	TRBJ2-7	TRBD1	TRBV11-2	-	CASSPGQGGGHEQYF	TGTGCCAGCAGCCCCGGACAGGGAGGTGGCCACGAGCAGTACTTC
14	TRBJ1-5	TRBD1	TRBV7-9	few	CASSSTGVNQPQHF	TGTGCCAGCAGTAGCACAGGGGTTAACCAGCCCCAGCATTTT
9	TRBJ2-7	-	TRBV6-5	-	CASRDEQYF	TGTGCCAGCAGGGACGAGCAGTACTTC
12	TRBJ1-1	-	TRBV29-1	-	CSVGVGLAEAFF	TGCAGCGTTGGGGTAGGGTTGGCTGAAGCTTTCTTT
15	TRBJ2-1	-	TRBV6-6	-	CATHPLGRTWDEQFF	TGTGCCACCCATCCCCTGGGGAGGACTTGGGATGAGCAGTTCTTC
15	TRBJ1-1	-	TRBV5-1	-	CASSHPEGLNTEAFF	TGCGCCAGCAGCCACCCCGAGGGACTGAACACTGAAGCTTTCTTT
13	TRBJ2-1	TRBD2	TRBV29-1	-	CSVGASGGNEQFF	TGCAGCGTTGGGGCTAGCGGGGGCAATGAGCAGTTCTTC
13	TRBJ1-5	-	TRBV28	-	CASTLTGNQPQHF	TGTGCCAGCACCTTGACAGGCAATCAGCCCCAGCATTTT
12	TRBJ2-1	-	TRBV19	-	CASSIDLSEQFF	TGTGCCAGTAGTATAGATCTGAGTGAGCAGTTCTTC
15	TRBJ1-2	-	TRBV6-1	-	CASSEASTGGYCYTF	TGTGCCAGCAGTGAAGCATCGACCGGCGGGTATTGCTACACCTTT
15	TRBJ2-1	TRBD2	TRBV18	-	CASSQLAGVYNEQFF	TGTGCCAGCTCACAACTAGCGGGAGTCTACAATGAGCAGTTCTTC
15	TRBJ1-5	-	TRBV7-9	-	CASSSGGLTDQPQHF	TGTGCCAGCAGCTCAGGAGGGCTTACGGACCAGCCCCAGCATTTT
15	TRBJ1-5	-	TRBV30	-	CAWSRSDGGNQPQHF	TGTGCCTGGAGTAGAAGCGACGGGGGCAATCAGCCCCAGCATTTT
18	TRBJ2-3	TRBD2	TRBV7-9	once	CASSFTLAGGAIADTQYF	TGTGCCAGTAGCTTTACCCTAGCGGGAGGGGCGATCGCAGATACGCAGTATTTT
16	TRBJ2-1	-	TRBV18	-	CASSPGDTRRLNEQFF	TGTGCCAGCTCACCAGGTGACACCCGAAGGTTGAATGAGCAGTTCTTC
13	TRBJ1-3	TRBD1	TRBV29-1	-	CSVTGGFGNTIYF	TGCAGCGTCACAGGGGGCTTCGGAAACACCATATATTTT
15	TRBJ2-1	TRBD2	TRBV2	-	CASSEDASGSFKQFF	TGTGCCAGCAGTGAAGACGCTAGCGGGAGTTTTAAGCAGTTCTTC
13	TRBJ2-7	-	TRBV5-1	-	CASSLVLDHEQYF	TGCGCCAGCAGCTTGGTTCTAGACCACGAGCAGTACTTC
14	TRBJ1-2	TRBD1	TRBV30	-	CAWSPGTAIYGYTF	TGTGCCTGGAGTCCCGGGACAGCCATCTATGGCTACACCTTC
12	TRBJ2-7	-	TRBV10-2	-	CASTEGLYEQYF	TGCGCCAGCACCGAGGGGTTGTACGAGCAGTACTTC
17	TRBJ2-7	-	TRBV11-1	-	CASSLAFGGGRGYEQYF	TGTGCCAGCAGCTTAGCCTTCGGGGGTGGCAGGGGCTACGAGCAGTACTTC
13	TRBJ1-2	-	TRBV19	-	CASRPGSVDGYTF	TGTGCCAGTAGACCGGGGTCGGTAGATGGCTACACCTTC
14	TRBJ2-7	-	TRBV6-1	-	CASSEQEEGYEQYF	TGTGCCAGCAGTGAACAAGAGGAGGGCTACGAGCAGTACTTC
13	TRBJ2-7	TRBD2	TRBV19	-	CASSMIAGYEQYF	TGTGCCAGTAGTATGATAGCGGGTTACGAGCAGTACTTC